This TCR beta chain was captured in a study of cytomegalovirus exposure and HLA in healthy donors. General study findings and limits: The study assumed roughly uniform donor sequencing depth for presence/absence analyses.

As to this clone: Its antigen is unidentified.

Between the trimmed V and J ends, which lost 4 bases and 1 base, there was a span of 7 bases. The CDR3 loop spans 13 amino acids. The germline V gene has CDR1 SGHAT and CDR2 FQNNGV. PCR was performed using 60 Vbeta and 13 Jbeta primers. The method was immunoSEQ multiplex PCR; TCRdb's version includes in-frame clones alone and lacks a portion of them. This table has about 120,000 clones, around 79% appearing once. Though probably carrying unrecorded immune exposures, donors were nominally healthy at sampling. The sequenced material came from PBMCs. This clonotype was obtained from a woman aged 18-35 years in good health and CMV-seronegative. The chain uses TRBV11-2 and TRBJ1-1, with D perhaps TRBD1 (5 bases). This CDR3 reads CASSSTGNTEAFF. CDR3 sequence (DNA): TGTGCCAGCAGCTCAACAGGGAACACTGAAGCTTTCTTT. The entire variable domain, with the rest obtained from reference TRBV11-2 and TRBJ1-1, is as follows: EAGVAQSPRYKIIEKRQSVAFWCNPISGHATLYWYQQILGQGPKLLIQFQNNGVVDDSQLPKDRFSAERLKGVDSTLKIQPAKLEDSAVYLCASSSTGNTEAFFGQGTRLTVV.